This T cell receptor beta chain was recovered during a study of blood T cell repertoires in COVID-19. This table comes from immunoSEQ multiplex PCR, and its TCRdb copy is limited to in-frame clones, with some not included. The table records more than 300,000 clones, more than 70% of them present only once. This CDR3 region has 16 residues. V dropped 4 bases and J dropped 0 bases, with 14 bases sitting between them. The germline gives CDR1 MGHRA, CDR2 YSYEKL. Assignments of participants to cohorts depended upon their own reported clinical history. Before being deemed recovered, Cohort 3 donors had two negative PCRs, clearance, or symptom resolution.

The source is a woman aged 18-29 years who had recovered from COVID-19. The source material was PBMCs or T cells enriched from blood (not recorded which). V is TRBV4-1 and J is TRBJ2-3; unclear D gene. This CDR3 reads CASSPPILPSTDTQYF. The CDR3 region has the DNA TGCGCCAGCAGCCCTCCTATTCTTCCTAGCACAGATACGCAGTATTTT.